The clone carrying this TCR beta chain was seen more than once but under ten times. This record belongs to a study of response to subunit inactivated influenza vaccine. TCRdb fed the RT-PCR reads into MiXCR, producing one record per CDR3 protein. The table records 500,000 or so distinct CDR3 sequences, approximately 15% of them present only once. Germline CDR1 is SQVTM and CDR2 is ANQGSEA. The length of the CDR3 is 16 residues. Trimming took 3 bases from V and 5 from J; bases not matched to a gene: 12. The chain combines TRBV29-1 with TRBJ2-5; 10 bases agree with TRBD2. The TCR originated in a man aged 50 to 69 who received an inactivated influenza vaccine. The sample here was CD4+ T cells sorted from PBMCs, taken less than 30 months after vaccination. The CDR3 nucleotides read TGCAGCGTTGATGGGGCCGCTAGCGGGAGTGGGGAGACCCAGTACTTC. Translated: CSVDGAASGSGETQYF.